Below are 15 T cell receptor beta chains sequenced from a single sample in a study of blood T cell repertoires in COVID-19. Generated by immunoSEQ multiplex PCR, the TCRdb table keeps only in-frame clones and is missing some. The data contain 250,000 to 350,000 clones, nearly 90% of them seen just once; the ten biggest clones take up about 1.7%. The sample consisted of PBMCs or T cells enriched from blood (not recorded which). These TCRs come from a woman aged 18-29 years with acute COVID-19.

The genes are TRBV5-4 and TRBJ2-1, with D tentatively TRBD2 (6 bases). The germline V and J ends were trimmed by 5 bases and 6 bases, with 12 bases remaining between them. The CDR3 is 13 amino acids. Per the germline V gene, CDR1 is SGHNT and CDR2 is YYREEE (reference sequence). The CDR3 spells CASRPGVGNEQFF. The CDR3 bases are TGTGCCAGCAGACCGGGAGTCGGCAATGAGCAGTTCTTC.

CDR3 nucleotides: TGTGCCAGCAGTTTAGACTTGCGGGGCTACACCTTC. It translates to CASSLDLRGYTF. V and J are TRBV28 and TRBJ1-2; no firm D call. The CDR3 has 12 amino acids. CDR1 is MDHEN, CDR2 SYDVKM, per germline. The V end lost 2 bases, the J end lost 8 bases, and 9 bases lay between the germline ends.

CDR3 DNA: TGTGCCATCAGCGGACAGGGGGACGAGCAGTACTTC. Translation gives CAISGQGDEQYF. The chain recombines TRBV10-3 with TRBJ2-7, with TRBD1 matching 10 bases. The CDR3 spans 12 residues. With V trimmed by 6 bases and J by 5 bases, 1 base remained unmatched. CDR1 is ENHRY and CDR2 is SYGVKD in the germline V gene.

The V and J genes are TRBV27 and TRBJ1-3, with 9 bases identical to TRBD1. V dropped 6 bases and J dropped 3; count of bases not matched to a gene: 3. Germline values: CDR1 MNHEY, CDR2 SMNVEV (reference sequence). CDR3 size: 14 residues. The CDR3 DNA reads TGTGCCAGCAGACAGGGGGCGCTTGGAAACACCATATATTTT. Amino acids: CASRQGALGNTIYF.

The gene calls are TRBV11-2 and TRBJ1-4; the D is unclear. There are 15 residues in the CDR3. Germline V gene data show CDR1 as SGHAT and CDR2 as FQNNGV. V shed 7 bases and J shed 7 bases, with 19 bases lying between them. CDR3 nucleotide sequence: TGTGCCAGCAAGCGGGCGACGGCTGGACCTGAAAAACTGTTTTTT. It codes for CASKRATAGPEKLFF.

Comment on this clone: The sample carries other DNA sequences with the same CDR3. V usage is TRBV6-5 and J usage is TRBJ2-7; 9 bases fit TRBD1. The V gene end was trimmed by 5 bases and the J gene end by 6 bases; junction bases not matched to a gene: 5. The CDR3 extends over 13 amino acids. The germline V gene encodes CDR1 MNHEY and CDR2 SVGAGI. The CDR3 bases are TGTGCCAGCAGTAGGGACAGGGAGGGCGAGCAGTACTTC. The encoded protein is CASSRDREGEQYF.

The CDR3 DNA is TGTGCCAGTAGTATAGGTCGAGGCAGGAACACTGAAGCTTTCTTT. It encodes CASSIGRGRNTEAFF. V gene TRBV19 combines with J gene TRBJ1-1; D gene ambiguous. Trimming cost V 1 base and J 1 base, with 10 bases left between them. CDR1 is LNHDA, CDR2 SQIVND, per germline (reference sequence). The CDR3 spans 15 residues.

The V and J genes are TRBV5-3 and TRBJ2-1; 8 nucleotides agree with TRBD2. TRBV5-3 is reported as an ORF; its role is uncertain. The V gene end was trimmed by 0 bases and the J gene end by 5 bases; junction bases not matched to a gene: 13. This CDR3 is 18 amino acids long. The CDR3 DNA follows: TGTGCCAGAAGCTTGGCCTACTGTAACGGGAGGGCCGACAATGAGCAGTTCTTC. Translated: CARSLAYCNGRADNEQFF.

This sequence joins TRBV28 and TRBJ2-7; 9 nucleotides align to TRBD2. After removal of 2 bases from V and 7 bases from J, the junction contained 6 bases not matched to a gene. The V gene's germline CDR1 is MDHEN and CDR2 SYDVKM. This CDR3 has 14 residues. In DNA form, the CDR3 reads TGTGCCAGCAGTTTAGGTCTAGCGGGAAGAGAGCAGTACTTC. Translating it yields CASSLGLAGREQYF.

CDR3 nucleotides: TGTGCCAGTAGTACAACAGTCGCTAGCACAGATACGCAGTATTTT. Translated: CASSTTVASTDTQYF. The rearrangement uses TRBV19 and TRBJ2-3; D is uncertain. CDR1 LNHDA and CDR2 SQIVND come from the germline V gene (reference sequence). CDR3 length: 15 residues. Between the trimmed V and J ends, which lost 4 bases and 0 bases, there was a span of 11 bases.

The chain has TRBV9 and TRBJ2-7; TRBD2 agrees at 7 bases. The trim removed 3 bases at V and 2 bases at J, leaving 17 bases unmatched. The CDR3 covers 18 residues. The germline V gene has CDR1 SGDLS and CDR2 YYNGEE. The CDR3 DNA is TGTGCCAGCAGCGCCGAATGGGGACTGGGCGGGAGTACCTACGAGCAGTACTTC. The encoded protein is CASSAEWGLGGSTYEQYF.

The chain links TRBV29-1 to TRBJ2-3; D may be TRBD2 (5 bases). There are 16 residues in the CDR3. Germline CDR1 SQVTM, CDR2 ANQGSEA. V lost 3 bases and J lost 2, with 18 bases in between. As DNA, the CDR3 is TGCAGCGTTGATCCCGCTAGCTCAGCCCTCACAGATACGCAGTATTTT. As protein: CSVDPASSALTDTQYF.

The chain combines TRBV29-1 with TRBJ2-3; D is possibly TRBD2 (6 bases). V was clipped by 6 bases and J by 6 bases, with 16 bases between them. CDR1 is SQVTM, CDR2 ANQGSEA, per germline. The CDR3 is 13 amino acids. CDR3 DNA sequence: TGCAGCGTGGGGGTCGGGAGTGGCGATACGCAGTATTTT. The encoded protein is CSVGVGSGDTQYF.

This clone was seen once. The chain is built from TRBV5-4 and TRBJ2-2, with D possibly TRBD2 on 5 matching bases. The CDR3 is made up of 14 amino acids. In germline, CDR1 is SGHNT, CDR2 YYREEE (reference sequence). The ends were cut back, 5 bases at V and 1 base at J, with 9 bases in the middle. The CDR3 sequence is CASRQLGNTGELFF. The CDR3 DNA sequence: TGTGCCAGCAGACAACTAGGGAACACCGGGGAGCTGTTTTTT.

In this sample, this clone turned up once. The chain combines TRBV5-5 with TRBJ1-5; D uncertain. Germline lookup yields CDR1 SGHKS and CDR2 YYEKEE (reference sequence). The V gene lost 2 bases and the J gene lost 0 bases, with 9 bases spanning the gap. The CDR3 length is 15 residues. The CDR3 spells CASSLGGSSNQPQHF. DNA for the CDR3: TGTGCCAGCAGCTTAGGAGGGAGTAGCAATCAGCCCCAGCATTTT.